This TCR beta chain was recovered during a study of read filtering for tumor transcriptome and immune sequencing. Background on the study: After DNase treatment, RNA was made into whole-transcriptome libraries. IR-seq gave about 3.5 to 11 million TCR reads per sample; RNA-seq gave 85 to 1273.

On this clonotype: Its antigen is still unknown.

Study outcomes and limitations: Without single-read clonotypes, shared clonotype proportions correlated more between IR-seq and RNA-seq.

The germline CDR1 and CDR2 sequences are MRHNA and SNTAGT. The CDR3 has 13 amino acids. Trimming pared 5 bases from V and 6 bases from J, leaving 11 bases between. Molecular barcoded adaptors covering alpha/delta and beta/gamma chains were used on 400 ng RNA. TCRdb ran MiXCR on the reads and lists one entry per CDR3 protein. This table holds about 41,000 distinct CDR3 sequences, about an eighth found once. V and J are TRBV6-4 and TRBJ2-1; either TRBD1 or TRBD2 may fit D (6 bases each). Sequencing input: a population of CD138-negative cells sorted from bone marrow. This sequence was found in a donor aged 40 or older with multiple myeloma. Here the CDR3 reads CASSPGAANEQFF. The CDR3 bases are TGTGCCAGCAGTCCGGGGGCCGCCAATGAGCAGTTCTTC.